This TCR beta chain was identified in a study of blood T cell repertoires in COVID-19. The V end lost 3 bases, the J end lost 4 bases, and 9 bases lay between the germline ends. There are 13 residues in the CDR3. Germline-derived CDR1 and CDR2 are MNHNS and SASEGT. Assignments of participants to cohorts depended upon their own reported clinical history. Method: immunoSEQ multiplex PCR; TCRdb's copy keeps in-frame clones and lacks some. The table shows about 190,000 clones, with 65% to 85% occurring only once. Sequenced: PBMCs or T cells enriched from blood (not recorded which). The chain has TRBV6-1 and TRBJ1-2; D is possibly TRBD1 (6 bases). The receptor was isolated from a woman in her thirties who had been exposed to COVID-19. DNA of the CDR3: TGTGCCAGCAGTGACCGGGACATCTATGGCTACACCTTC. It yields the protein CASSDRDIYGYTF.